The 22 T cell receptor beta chains given below trace back to one sample, sequenced in a study of T-cell memory formation after mild COVID-19. TCRdb redid the calling of the 5' RACE reads with MiXCR, one entry per CDR3 protein. This sample has hundreds of thousands of distinct CDR3 sequences, with around 21% found just once. The sample comprised PBMCs or a T cell subset sorted from them (not recorded which). All receptors derive from an adult woman who had mild COVID-19 (a few samples of this study predate the infection). Cell type and time point are not known.

Ten or more counts support this clonotype. The chain links TRBV6-6 to TRBJ2-1; 12 bases map to TRBD2. CDR3 length equals 17 residues. Germline V gene data show CDR1 as MNHNY and CDR2 as SVGAGI (reference sequence). Trimming removed 5 bases from V and 8 bases from J; junction bases left unmatched: 13. CDR3 coding DNA: TGTGCCAGCAGTCCCTCCTCGACTAGCGGGAGTTTCTATGAGCAGTTCTTC. This encodes CASSPSSTSGSFYEQFF.

The chain uses TRBV11-2 and TRBJ1-5; tentative D call: TRBD1 (5 bases). This CDR3 has 15 residues. V was trimmed by 3 bases and J by 1 base, leaving 10 bases between them. Germline lookup yields CDR1 SGHAT and CDR2 FQNNGV. CDR3 loop: CASSLQQGSNQPQHF. The CDR3 DNA follows: TGTGCCAGCAGCTTGCAGCAGGGAAGCAATCAGCCCCAGCATTTT.

V usage is TRBV9 and J usage is TRBJ2-5; the D gene is possibly TRBD1 (6 bases). The V and J ends lost 2 bases and 1 base respectively, with 9 bases between them. Germline CDR1 reads SGDLS; CDR2 reads YYNGEE. CDR3 size: 14 residues. The CDR3 loop reads CASSVGQLQETQYF. The CDR3 DNA is TGTGCCAGCAGCGTCGGACAGCTCCAAGAGACCCAGTACTTC.

This clonotype appeared a few times. This sequence joins TRBV7-3 and TRBJ2-2, with D perhaps matching TRBD1 or TRBD2 (5 bases each). The CDR3 is 16 residues long. Germline V gene sequence: CDR1 SGHTA, CDR2 FQGTGA. V shed 5 bases and J shed 0 bases, with 13 bases lying between them. CDR3 DNA: TGTGCCAGCAGCCCGGGACGGCCCGCGAACACCGGGGAGCTGTTTTTT. This encodes CASSPGRPANTGELFF. Full variable domain (missing parts from reference TRBV7-3 and TRBJ2-2): GAGVSQTPSNKVTEKGKYVELRCDPISGHTALYWYRQSLGQGPEFLIYFQGTGAADDSGLPNDRFFAVRPEGSVSTLKIQRTERGDSAVYLCASSPGRPANTGELFFGEGSRLTVL.

The table lists this clonotype with many counts. This sequence joins TRBV5-1 and TRBJ2-1; D is unresolved. Germline V gene sequence: CDR1 SGHRS, CDR2 YFSETQ. The CDR3 is 11 residues long. The V end lost 2 bases, the J end lost 8 bases, and 5 bases lay between the germline ends. The CDR3 DNA reads as TGCGCCAGCAGCTTAGATGATGAGCAGTTCTTC. Translating gives CASSLDDEQFF.

This clonotype was seen only a few times. This chain uses TRBV18 with TRBJ2-3; TRBD2 matches at 13 bases. V dropped 0 bases and J dropped 3; count of bases not matched to a gene: 6. This CDR3 spans 18 amino acids. Germline V gives CDR1 KGHSH, CDR2 LQKENI. The DNA for the CDR3 is TGTGCCAGCTCACCACCTGGGAGACTAGCGGGAGGAACAGATACGCAGTATTTT. Amino acids: CASSPPGRLAGGTDTQYF.

The chain combines TRBV5-1 with TRBJ1-2; no firm D call. This CDR3 contains 14 residues. CDR1 and CDR2 (germline): SGHRS, YFSETQ. V dropped 0 bases and J dropped 8 bases, with 14 bases sitting between them. CDR3 DNA sequence: TGCGCCAGCAGCTTGGTTGCAGGCAGCAGGGGCTACACCTTC. Its protein product is CASSLVAGSRGYTF. Combining the CDR3 with reference TRBV5-1 and TRBJ1-2 gives the whole variable domain KAGVTQTPRYLIKTRGQQVTLSCSPISGHRSVSWYQQTPGQGLQFLFEYFSETQRNKGNFPGRFSGRQFSNSRSEMNVSTLELGDSALYLCASSLVAGSRGYTFGSGTRLTVV.

This clonotype has more than one count but fewer than ten. The chain is built from TRBV6-2 or TRBV6-3 and TRBJ1-1; 7 bases agree with TRBD1. In germline, CDR1 is MNHEY, CDR2 SVGEGT. This CDR3 has 14 residues. Trimming took 2 bases from V and 4 from J; bases not matched to a gene: 4. CDR3 in DNA: TGTGCCAGCAGTTACAGGGGGCCGACCACTGAAGCTTTCTTT. This codes for CASSYRGPTTEAFF.

This clonotype has only a few counts. V and J are TRBV6-5 and TRBJ2-5, with TRBD2 identical over 10 bases. This CDR3 contains 13 residues. Germline V CDR1 and CDR2: MNHEY, SVGAGI. Trimming at V came to 6 bases and at J to 5 bases, leaving 3 bases not matched to a gene. CDR3 nucleotides: TGTGCCAGCAGGAGCGGGGGGGTGGAGACCCAGTACTTC. It codes for CASRSGGVETQYF.

The chain joins TRBV5-1 to TRBJ1-1; D might be TRBD1 (5 bases). The CDR3 is made up of 14 amino acids. Per the germline V gene, CDR1 is SGHRS and CDR2 is YFSETQ. V dropped 1 base and J dropped 6 bases, with 13 bases sitting between them. CDR3 in amino acids: CASSLFGQGAEAFF. The CDR3 DNA sequence: TGCGCCAGCAGCTTGTTTGGCCAAGGGGCTGAAGCTTTCTTT.

This clonotype was observed a handful of times. The chain carries TRBV2 and TRBJ2-5, with TRBD2 identical over 8 bases. The CDR3 totals 15 residues. The germline gives CDR1 SNHLY, CDR2 FYNNEI. V dropped 3 bases and J dropped 1; count of bases not matched to a gene: 4. The CDR3 region is CASSDGGGRQETQYF. CDR3 sequence (DNA): TGTGCCAGCAGTGACGGCGGGGGGCGCCAAGAGACCCAGTACTTC.

This clonotype has only a few counts. This rearrangement joins TRBV6-2 or TRBV6-3 to TRBJ2-1, with 9 nucleotides matching TRBD2. CDR3 length: 15 amino acids. Germline loops: CDR1 MNHEY, CDR2 SVGEGT. V gave up 8 bases and J gave up 8 bases; unmatched junction bases: 13. As DNA, the CDR3 is TGTGCCAGCGGAGATCCGGGACTAGCTCTCCATGAGCAGTTCTTC. Translation gives CASGDPGLALHEQFF.

This clonotype was seen more than once but under ten times. The gene calls are TRBV7-9 and TRBJ2-1; TRBD2 might be the D (6 bases). The CDR3 is made up of 16 amino acids. V lost 5 bases and J 7 bases, leaving 21 bases between the germline ends. CDR1 is SEHNR and CDR2 is FQNEAQ in the germline V gene (reference sequence). In nucleotides, the CDR3 is TGTGCCAGCAGCCCCGAACTAGTTGTGGGGGGAAATGAGCAGTTCTTC. The encoded protein is CASSPELVVGGNEQFF.

The chain couples TRBV6-5 to TRBJ1-1, with TRBD1 identical over 7 bases. CDR3 length: 15 residues. Losses at the gene ends were 6 bases for V and 3 bases for J; bases not matched to a gene: 10. CDR1 is MNHEY, CDR2 SVGAGI, per germline. DNA for the CDR3: TGTGCCAGCAGCAGGGGGTGGGGCTCGTACACTGAAGCTTTCTTT. Translating gives CASSRGWGSYTEAFF.

The V gene is TRBV7-2, the J gene TRBJ2-5, with TRBD1 matching over 7 bases. Germline CDR1 SGHTA, CDR2 FQGNSA. This CDR3 is built from 14 residues. V lost 5 bases and J lost 3; bases outside the gene matches: 6. CDR3 amino acids: CASSTQGEEETQYF. The CDR3 DNA sequence: TGTGCCAGCAGCACCCAGGGGGAAGAAGAGACCCAGTACTTC.

The CDR3: CASSPTTGLLAKNIQYF. CDR3 bases: TGTGCCAGCAGTCCCACTACAGGACTCTTAGCCAAAAACATTCAGTACTTC. The chain is built from TRBV25-1 and TRBJ2-4; either TRBD1 or TRBD2 may fit D (5 bases each). The V gene's germline CDR1 is MGHDK and CDR2 SYGVNS. The CDR3 loop spans 17 amino acids. The germline V and J ends were trimmed by 5 bases and 0 bases, with 17 bases remaining between them.

This clonotype has more than one count but fewer than ten. The chain links TRBV9 to TRBJ2-1, with 7 bases matching TRBD2. The CDR3 has 17 residues. Germline CDR1 is SGDLS and CDR2 is YYNGEE. V trimming: 3 bases; J trimming: 3 bases; junction bases outside the gene matches: 12. In nucleotides, the CDR3 is TGTGCCAGCAGCGCCCATTCGCGGGGGTATGGCTACAATGAGCAGTTCTTC. It is translated as CASSAHSRGYGYNEQFF.

This clonotype occurred a few times. The CDR3 DNA follows: TGCAGCGTTGCCCGGGGAAGCGGGGCAAACAATGAGCAGTTCTTC. It is translated as CSVARGSGANNEQFF. The J gene is TRBJ2-1, the V gene TRBV29-1; 7 nucleotides agree with TRBD2. The CDR3 totals 15 residues. Germline V lookup: CDR1 SQVTM, CDR2 ANQGSEA. J was trimmed by 5 bases and V by 4 bases; bases with no gene match: 11.

This clonotype occurred a few times. This CDR3 is CASSSSYRDQETQYF. CDR3 DNA: TGTGCCAGCTCATCCTCTTATCGGGATCAAGAGACCCAGTACTTC. This sequence joins TRBV18 and TRBJ2-5, with D possibly TRBD2 on 5 matching bases. Deletions cut 5 bases from V and 2 bases from J, with 15 bases between. Germline assignment: CDR1 KGHSH and CDR2 LQKENI. The CDR3 extends over 15 amino acids.

The rearrangement joins TRBV9 to TRBJ2-1; 8 bases are shared with TRBD1. From germline, CDR1 is SGDLS and CDR2 YYNGEE. Unmatched junction bases numbered 3, after V lost 0 bases and J lost 4 bases. This CDR3 is 15 amino acids long. The CDR3 bases are TGTGCCAGCAGCGTAGCGGGACAGGCTTACAATGAGCAGTTCTTC. Encoded protein: CASSVAGQAYNEQFF. Full variable domain (missing parts from reference TRBV9 and TRBJ2-1): DSGVTQTPKHLITATGQRVTLRCSPRSGDLSVYWYQQSLDQGLQFLIQYYNGEERAKGNILERFSAQQFPDLHSELNLSSLELGDSALYFCASSVAGQAYNEQFFGPGTRLTVL.

This clonotype appeared a few times. V is TRBV10-3 and J is TRBJ1-1; D uncertain. CDR1 is ENHRY and CDR2 is SYGVKD in the germline V gene. The CDR3 is made up of 12 amino acids. With 3 bases removed from V and 6 bases from J, the gap between germline ends came to 8 bases. The CDR3 DNA sequence: TGTGCCATCAGTGATGGGATGGCTGAAGCTTTCTTT. This encodes CAISDGMAEAFF.

This clonotype was detected only a few times. The V and J genes are TRBV5-1 and TRBJ2-5, with 7 bases identical to TRBD1. CDR1 is SGHRS, CDR2 YFSETQ, per germline. J gave up 3 bases and V 4 bases, and 6 bases lay outside the gene matches. The CDR3 spans 14 residues. Written as DNA, the CDR3 is TGCGCCAGCAGCACCCCAGGGGGTGAAGAGACCCAGTACTTC. Its translation: CASSTPGGEETQYF.